The TCR beta chain described here comes from a study of regulatory T cells in long-lasting Graves disease. Study overall: Antithyroid drugs had been taken by newly diagnosed Graves' patients for under 3 months. General study results and limits: Relative to newly diagnosed Graves' patients, persistent ones had lower TCR diversity. Persistent disease exhibited a predilection for TRBV28, TRBJ1-2 and TRBJ2-5.

Researchers made TCR beta libraries by using iRepertoire HTBI primers and running Arm-PCR on CDR3 regions. MiXCR was run by TCRdb on the multiplex PCR reads, yielding one entry per CDR3 protein. The repertoire holds about 200,000 distinct CDR3 sequences, with approximately 16% as singletons. Many counts were recorded for this clonotype. The antigen is undetermined. The CDR3 extends over 16 amino acids. V lost 4 bases, J lost 3 bases, and 10 bases stayed unmatched. CDR1 is MNHEY, CDR2 SVGAGI, per germline. Time point noted: newly diagnosed GD, antithyroid drugs for less than 3 months. The TCR library was made from RNA extracted from PBMCs. Clinicians diagnosed Graves' disease using American Thyroid Association guidelines.

V usage is TRBV6-5 and J usage is TRBJ1-2; 8 bases align to TRBD1. The receptor was derived from a female donor with Graves disease. Sequencing used peripheral blood mononuclear cells (PBMCs), obtained at new diagnosis, from a patient treated with antithyroid drugs. CDR3 bases: TGTGCCAGCAGTTTTAAAGGACAGGGAGGGTACTATGGCTACACCTTC. This encodes CASSFKGQGGYYGYTF.